The rows below give T cell receptor beta chains drawn from one sample of a study of T cells in Graves' hyperthyroidism and ophthalmopathy. From the multiplex PCR reads, TCRdb called clonotypes with MiXCR, one entry per CDR3 protein. This table has approximately 380,000 distinct CDR3 sequences, roughly 18% appearing once. Sequences were obtained from blood. The receptors shown here come from a man aged 18-30 years with Graves' ophthalmopathy. Each CDR3 is given with its conserved first and last residue. The D gene is left open where the match is weak. Expanded clones get a size class; other rows say once, few or many, or leave the size out.

cdr3_aa: CASSTGTGPFGQYF; cdr3_nt: TGTGCCAGCAGTACCGGGACAGGCCCCTTCGGGCAGTACTTC; v_call: TRBV6-1; j_call: TRBJ2-7; d_call: TRBD1; clone_size: many
cdr3_aa: CASSSSSSRGRGTQYF; cdr3_nt: TGTGCCAGCAGTTCGTCCTCAAGCCGGGGGCGGGGGACCCAGTACTTC; v_call: TRBV6-5; j_call: TRBJ2-5; d_call: -; clone_size: -
cdr3_aa: CATSDPRTGTGEQYF; cdr3_nt: TGTGCCACCAGTGATCCGAGGACAGGGACGGGAGAGCAGTACTTC; v_call: TRBV24-1; j_call: TRBJ2-7; d_call: TRBD1; clone_size: few
cdr3_aa: CASSQDGTASSYNEQFF; cdr3_nt: TGCGCCAGCAGCCAAGATGGGACAGCTAGCTCCTACAATGAGCAGTTCTTC; v_call: TRBV4-1; j_call: TRBJ2-1; d_call: TRBD1; clone_size: few
cdr3_aa: CASSPVPPGEQYF; cdr3_nt: TGCGCCAGCAGCCCCGTCCCCCCCGGGGAGCAGTACTTC; v_call: TRBV5-1; j_call: TRBJ2-7; d_call: -; clone_size: many
cdr3_aa: CASSTTQGATEAFF; cdr3_nt: TGTGCCAGCAGCACAACACAGGGGGCCACTGAAGCTTTCTTT; v_call: TRBV7-3; j_call: TRBJ1-1; d_call: TRBD1; clone_size: many
cdr3_aa: CAISEGVSEKLFF; cdr3_nt: TGTGCCATCAGTGAGGGAGTGAGTGAAAAACTGTTTTTT; v_call: TRBV10-3; j_call: TRBJ1-4; d_call: -; clone_size: -
cdr3_aa: CASSLRTGPTDTQYF; cdr3_nt: TGCGCCAGCAGCCTCCGGACAGGACCCACAGATACGCAGTATTTT; v_call: TRBV4-3; j_call: TRBJ2-3; d_call: TRBD1; clone_size: -
cdr3_aa: CASSERDWAFF; cdr3_nt: TGTGCCAGCAGTGAAAGGGACTGGGCTTTCTTT; v_call: TRBV2; j_call: TRBJ1-1; d_call: -; clone_size: many
cdr3_aa: CASSLGSDRGRVGYTF; cdr3_nt: TGTGCCAGCAGCTTGGGCTCAGACAGGGGGCGTGTTGGCTACACCTTC; v_call: TRBV5-4; j_call: TRBJ1-2; d_call: TRBD1; clone_size: -
cdr3_aa: CASSLYRGNIQYF; cdr3_nt: TGTGCCAGCAGCTTGTATCGGGGGAACATTCAGTACTTC; v_call: TRBV7-2; j_call: TRBJ2-4; d_call: -; clone_size: few
cdr3_aa: CASSQGVHNEQFF; cdr3_nt: TGTGCCAGCAGCCAAGGGGTGCACAATGAGCAGTTCTTC; v_call: TRBV3-1; j_call: TRBJ2-1; d_call: -; clone_size: many
cdr3_aa: CASSPRAQGAVLETQYF; cdr3_nt: TGTGCCAGCAGCCCCCGTGCACAGGGGGCGGTCTTGGAGACCCAGTACTTC; v_call: TRBV9; j_call: TRBJ2-5; d_call: TRBD1; clone_size: many
cdr3_aa: CASRRQALAVEAFF; cdr3_nt: TGTGCCAGCAGACGACAGGCTCTCGCGGTTGAAGCTTTCTTT; v_call: TRBV6-2/TRBV6-3; j_call: TRBJ1-1; d_call: -; clone_size: -
cdr3_aa: CASSPRGRREKLFF; cdr3_nt: TGCGCCAGCAGCCCAAGGGGGCGAAGAGAAAAACTGTTTTTT; v_call: TRBV4-1; j_call: TRBJ1-4; d_call: TRBD1; clone_size: many
cdr3_aa: CASSKYSGSSYNEQFF; cdr3_nt: TGTGCCAGCAGTAAATATAGCGGGAGCTCCTACAATGAGCAGTTCTTC; v_call: TRBV6-1; j_call: TRBJ2-1; d_call: TRBD2; clone_size: -
cdr3_aa: CASSLTGIGDEQFF; cdr3_nt: TGTGCCAGCAGCTTGACAGGAATCGGGGATGAGCAGTTCTTC; v_call: TRBV7-7; j_call: TRBJ2-1; d_call: -; clone_size: many
cdr3_aa: CSARLAGGPMEETQYF; cdr3_nt: TGCAGTGCTAGACTAGCGGGGGGGCCCATGGAGGAGACCCAGTACTTC; v_call: TRBV20-1; j_call: TRBJ2-5; d_call: TRBD2; clone_size: -
cdr3_aa: CASSPMGYGTEAFF; cdr3_nt: TGTGCCAGCAGCCCAATGGGATATGGCACTGAAGCTTTCTTT; v_call: TRBV6-1; j_call: TRBJ1-1; d_call: -; clone_size: many
cdr3_aa: CASSHSRGTATGELFF; cdr3_nt: TGTGCCAGTAGTCACTCCCGCGGGACAGCCACCGGGGAGCTGTTTTTT; v_call: TRBV19; j_call: TRBJ2-2; d_call: -; clone_size: -
cdr3_aa: CAISGGASGDTDTQYF; cdr3_nt: TGTGCCATCAGTGGAGGGGCTAGCGGGGACACAGATACGCAGTATTTT; v_call: TRBV10-3; j_call: TRBJ2-3; d_call: TRBD2; clone_size: -
cdr3_aa: CASSGGGAPNTGELFF; cdr3_nt: TGTGCCAGCAGCGGGGGCGGGGCCCCAAACACCGGGGAGCTGTTTTTT; v_call: TRBV9; j_call: TRBJ2-2; d_call: -; clone_size: -
cdr3_aa: CAISVDSDPGEQYF; cdr3_nt: TGTGCCATCAGTGTGGACAGCGATCCGGGAGAGCAGTACTTC; v_call: TRBV10-3; j_call: TRBJ2-7; d_call: -; clone_size: -
cdr3_aa: CATSAPGGQPQHF; cdr3_nt: TGTGCCACCAGTGCCCCGGGGGGACAGCCCCAGCATTTT; v_call: TRBV24-1; j_call: TRBJ1-5; d_call: -; clone_size: few